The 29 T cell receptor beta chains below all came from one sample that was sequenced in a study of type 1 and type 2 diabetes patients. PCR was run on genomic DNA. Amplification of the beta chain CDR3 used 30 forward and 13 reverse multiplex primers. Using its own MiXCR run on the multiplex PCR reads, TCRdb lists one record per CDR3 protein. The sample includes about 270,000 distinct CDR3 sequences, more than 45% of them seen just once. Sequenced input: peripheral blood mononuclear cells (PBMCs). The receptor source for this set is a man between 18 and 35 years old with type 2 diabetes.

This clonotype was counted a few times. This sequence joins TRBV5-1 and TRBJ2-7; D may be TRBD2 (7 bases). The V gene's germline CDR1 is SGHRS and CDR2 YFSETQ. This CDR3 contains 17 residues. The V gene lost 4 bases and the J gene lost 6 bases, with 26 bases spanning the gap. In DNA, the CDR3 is TGCGCCAGCAGCGGCACGAGGGGGGGGAGTCCCCTCGGCGAGCAGTACTTC. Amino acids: CASSGTRGGSPLGEQYF.

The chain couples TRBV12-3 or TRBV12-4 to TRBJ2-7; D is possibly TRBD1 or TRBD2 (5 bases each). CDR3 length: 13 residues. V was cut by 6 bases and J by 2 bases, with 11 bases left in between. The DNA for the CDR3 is TGTGCCAGCAGCCGGGACGGGCCCTACGAGCAGTACTTC. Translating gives CASSRDGPYEQYF.

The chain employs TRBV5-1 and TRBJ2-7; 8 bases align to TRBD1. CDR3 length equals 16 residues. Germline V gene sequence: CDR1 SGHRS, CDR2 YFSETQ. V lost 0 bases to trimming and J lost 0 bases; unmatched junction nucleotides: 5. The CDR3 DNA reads TGCGCCAGCAGCTTGGCGTCGGGACAGGTCTCCTACGAGCAGTACTTC. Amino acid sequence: CASSLASGQVSYEQYF.

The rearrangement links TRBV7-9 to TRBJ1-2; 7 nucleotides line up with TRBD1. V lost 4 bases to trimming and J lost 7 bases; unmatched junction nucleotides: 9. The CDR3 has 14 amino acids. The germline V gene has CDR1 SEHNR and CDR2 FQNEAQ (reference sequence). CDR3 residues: CASSSGTVMPGYTF. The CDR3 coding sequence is TGTGCCAGCAGCTCCGGGACAGTTATGCCTGGCTACACCTTC.

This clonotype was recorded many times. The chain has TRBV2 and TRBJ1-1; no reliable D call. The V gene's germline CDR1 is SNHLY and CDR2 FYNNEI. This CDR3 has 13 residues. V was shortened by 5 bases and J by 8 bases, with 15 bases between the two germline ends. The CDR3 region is CASSPLGRDEAFF. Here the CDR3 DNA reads TGTGCCAGCAGTCCCCTAGGACGAGACGAAGCTTTCTTT.

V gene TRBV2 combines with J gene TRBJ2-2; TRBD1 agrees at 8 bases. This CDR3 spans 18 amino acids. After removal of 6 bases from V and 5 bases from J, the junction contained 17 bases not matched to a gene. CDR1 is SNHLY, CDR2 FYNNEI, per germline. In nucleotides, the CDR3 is TGTGCCAGCAGGGGTGCCCCGAGACAGGGGACTTCGACCGGGGAGCTGTTTTTT. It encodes CASRGAPRQGTSTGELFF.

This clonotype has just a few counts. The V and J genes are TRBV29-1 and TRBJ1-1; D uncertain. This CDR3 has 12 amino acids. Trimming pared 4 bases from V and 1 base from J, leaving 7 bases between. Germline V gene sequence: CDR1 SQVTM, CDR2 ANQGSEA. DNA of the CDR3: TGCAGCGTTGCGCAGACGAACACTGAAGCTTTCTTT. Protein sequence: CSVAQTNTEAFF.

The CDR3 bases are TGTGCCAGCAGTTTAATAGGAGACGAGCAGTACTTC. The encoded protein is CASSLIGDEQYF. The chain couples TRBV27 to TRBJ2-7, with unresolved D. Trimming pared 2 bases from V and 5 bases from J, leaving 7 bases between. Germline V CDR1 and CDR2: MNHEY, SMNVEV (reference sequence). The CDR3 is 12 amino acids.

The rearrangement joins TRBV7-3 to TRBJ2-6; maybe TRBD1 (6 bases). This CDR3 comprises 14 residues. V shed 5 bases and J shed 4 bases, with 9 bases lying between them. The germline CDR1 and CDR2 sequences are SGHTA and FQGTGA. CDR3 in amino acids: CASSPGAGANVLTF. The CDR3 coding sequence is TGTGCCAGCAGCCCAGGGGCCGGGGCCAACGTCCTGACTTTC.

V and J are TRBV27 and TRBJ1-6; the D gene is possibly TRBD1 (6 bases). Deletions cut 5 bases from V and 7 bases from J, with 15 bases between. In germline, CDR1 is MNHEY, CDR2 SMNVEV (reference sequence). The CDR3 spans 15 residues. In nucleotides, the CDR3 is TGTGCCAGCAGTCAACAGGGCGGGCGAAATTCACCCCTCCACTTT. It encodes CASSQQGGRNSPLHF.

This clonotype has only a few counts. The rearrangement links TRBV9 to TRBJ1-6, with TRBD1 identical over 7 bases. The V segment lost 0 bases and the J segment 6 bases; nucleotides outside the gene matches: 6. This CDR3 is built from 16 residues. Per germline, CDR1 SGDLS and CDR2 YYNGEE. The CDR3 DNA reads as TGTGCCAGCAGCGTAGGGGAGGGGGCAGGTAATTCACCCCTCCACTTT. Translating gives CASSVGEGAGNSPLHF.

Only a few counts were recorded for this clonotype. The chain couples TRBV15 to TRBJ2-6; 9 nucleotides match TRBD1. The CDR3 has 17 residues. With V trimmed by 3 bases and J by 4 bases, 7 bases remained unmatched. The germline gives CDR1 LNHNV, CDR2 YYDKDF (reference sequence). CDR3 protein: CATSREQGAGGANVLTF. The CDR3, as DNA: TGTGCCACCAGCAGGGAACAGGGGGCAGGAGGGGCCAACGTCCTGACTTTC.

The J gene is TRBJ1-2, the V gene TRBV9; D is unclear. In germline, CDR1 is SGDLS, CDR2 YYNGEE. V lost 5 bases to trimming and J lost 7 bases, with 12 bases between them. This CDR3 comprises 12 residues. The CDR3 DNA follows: TGTGCCAGCAGTGAGGAGACGATTGGCTACACCTTC. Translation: CASSEETIGYTF.

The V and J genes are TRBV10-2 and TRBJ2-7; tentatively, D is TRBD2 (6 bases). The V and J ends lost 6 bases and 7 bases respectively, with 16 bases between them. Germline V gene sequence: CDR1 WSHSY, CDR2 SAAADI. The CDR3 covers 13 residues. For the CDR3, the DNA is TGCGCCAGCAGGGGGGGAAGTTTGAGTGAGCAGTACTTC. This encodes CASRGGSLSEQYF.

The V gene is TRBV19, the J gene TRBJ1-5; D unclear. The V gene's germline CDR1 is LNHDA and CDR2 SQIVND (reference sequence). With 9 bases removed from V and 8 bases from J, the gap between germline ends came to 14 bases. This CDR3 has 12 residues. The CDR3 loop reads CASLIIGEPQHF. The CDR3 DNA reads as TGTGCCAGCCTCATAATAGGTGAGCCCCAGCATTTT.

CDR3 region: CASSLYGGWEYF. The CDR3 DNA is TGTGCCAGCAGTTTATATGGGGGCTGGGAGTATTTT. This chain uses TRBV27 with TRBJ2-3; weak D call: TRBD1 (6 bases). CDR3 length: 12 amino acids. CDR1 and CDR2 (germline): MNHEY, SMNVEV (reference sequence). With 1 base removed from V and 13 bases from J, the gap between germline ends came to 12 bases.

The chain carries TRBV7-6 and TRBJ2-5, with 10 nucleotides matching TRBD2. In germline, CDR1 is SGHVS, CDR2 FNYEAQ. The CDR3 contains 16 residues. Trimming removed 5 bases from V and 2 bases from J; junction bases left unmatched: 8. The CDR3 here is CASSILSGGRQETQYF. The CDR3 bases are TGTGCCAGCAGCATACTTAGCGGGGGGAGACAAGAGACCCAGTACTTC.

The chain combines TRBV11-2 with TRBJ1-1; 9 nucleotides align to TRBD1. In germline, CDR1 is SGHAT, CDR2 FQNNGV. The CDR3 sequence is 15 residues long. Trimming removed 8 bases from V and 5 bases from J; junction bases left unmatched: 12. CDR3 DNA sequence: TGTGCCAGCTCCCGCCGGACAGGGGAGAAAACTGAAGCTTTCTTT. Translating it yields CASSRRTGEKTEAFF.

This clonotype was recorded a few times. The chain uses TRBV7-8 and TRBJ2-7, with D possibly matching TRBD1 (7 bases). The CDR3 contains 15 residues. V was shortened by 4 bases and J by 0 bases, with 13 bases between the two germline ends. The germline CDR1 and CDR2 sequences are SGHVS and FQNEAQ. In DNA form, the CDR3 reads TGTGCCAGCAGCTGGGCGGGACAGCTCTCCTACGAGCAGTACTTC. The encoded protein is CASSWAGQLSYEQYF. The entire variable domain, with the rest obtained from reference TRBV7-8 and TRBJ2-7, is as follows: GAGVSQSPRYKVAKRGQDVALRCDPISGHVSLFWYQQALGQGPEFLTYFQNEAQLDKSGLPSDRFFAERPEGSVSTLKIQRTQQEDSAVYLCASSWAGQLSYEQYFGPGTRLTVT.

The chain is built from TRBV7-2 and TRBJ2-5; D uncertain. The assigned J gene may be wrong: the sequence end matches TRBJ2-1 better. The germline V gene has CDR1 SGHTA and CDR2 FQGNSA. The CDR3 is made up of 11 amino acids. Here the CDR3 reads CASSLVLEQFF. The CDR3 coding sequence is TGTGCCAGCAGCTTAGTTCTTGAGCAGTTCTTC.

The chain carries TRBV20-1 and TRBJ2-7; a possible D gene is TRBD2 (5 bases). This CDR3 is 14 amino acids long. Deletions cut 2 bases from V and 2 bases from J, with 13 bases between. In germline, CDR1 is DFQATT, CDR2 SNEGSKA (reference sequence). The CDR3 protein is CSARLGAGAYEQYF. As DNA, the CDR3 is TGCAGTGCTAGATTGGGAGCAGGCGCCTACGAGCAGTACTTC.

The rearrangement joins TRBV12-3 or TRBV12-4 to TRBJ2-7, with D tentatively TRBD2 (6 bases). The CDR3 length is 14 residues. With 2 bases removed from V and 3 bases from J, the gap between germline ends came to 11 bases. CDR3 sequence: CASSLLEGYYEQYF. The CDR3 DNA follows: TGTGCCAGCAGTTTATTGGAGGGGTACTACGAGCAGTACTTC.

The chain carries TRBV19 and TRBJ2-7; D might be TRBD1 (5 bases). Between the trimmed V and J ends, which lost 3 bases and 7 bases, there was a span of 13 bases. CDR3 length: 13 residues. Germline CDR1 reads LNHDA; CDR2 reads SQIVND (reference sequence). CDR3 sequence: CASSMGPAVEQYF. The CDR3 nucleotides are TGTGCCAGTAGTATGGGGCCAGCCGTGGAGCAGTACTTC.

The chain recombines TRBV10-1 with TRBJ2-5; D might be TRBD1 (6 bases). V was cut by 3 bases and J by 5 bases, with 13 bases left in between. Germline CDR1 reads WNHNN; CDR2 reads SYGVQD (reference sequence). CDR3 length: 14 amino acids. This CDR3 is CASSDTGLRETQYF. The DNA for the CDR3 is TGCGCCAGCAGTGACACAGGGTTACGGGAGACCCAGTACTTC.

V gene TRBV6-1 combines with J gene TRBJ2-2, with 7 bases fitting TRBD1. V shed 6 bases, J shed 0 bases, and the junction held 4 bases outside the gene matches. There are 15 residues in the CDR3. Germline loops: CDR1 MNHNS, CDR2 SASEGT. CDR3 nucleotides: TGTGCCAGCAGGACAGGGCGGCCGAACACCGGGGAGCTGTTTTTT. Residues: CASRTGRPNTGELFF.

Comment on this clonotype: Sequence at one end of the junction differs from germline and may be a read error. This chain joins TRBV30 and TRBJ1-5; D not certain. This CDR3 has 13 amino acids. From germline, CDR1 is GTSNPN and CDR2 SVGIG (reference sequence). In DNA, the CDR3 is TGTGCCTGGAGTGTACAGTTTAGTCAGCCCCGGCATTTT. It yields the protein CAWSVQFSQPRHF.

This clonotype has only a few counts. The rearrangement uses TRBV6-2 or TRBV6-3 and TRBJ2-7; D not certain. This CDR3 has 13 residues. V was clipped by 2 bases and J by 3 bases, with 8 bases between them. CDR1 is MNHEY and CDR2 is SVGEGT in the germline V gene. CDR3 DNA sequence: TGTGCCAGCAGTTACGGAGCAGGCTACGAGCAGTACTTC. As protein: CASSYGAGYEQYF.

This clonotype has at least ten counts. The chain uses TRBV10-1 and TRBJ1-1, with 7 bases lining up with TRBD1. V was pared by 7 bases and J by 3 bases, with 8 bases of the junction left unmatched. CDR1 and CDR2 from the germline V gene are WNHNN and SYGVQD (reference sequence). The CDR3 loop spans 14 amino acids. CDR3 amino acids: CASTKGQLDTEAFF. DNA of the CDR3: TGCGCCAGCACCAAGGGACAGTTGGACACTGAAGCTTTCTTT.

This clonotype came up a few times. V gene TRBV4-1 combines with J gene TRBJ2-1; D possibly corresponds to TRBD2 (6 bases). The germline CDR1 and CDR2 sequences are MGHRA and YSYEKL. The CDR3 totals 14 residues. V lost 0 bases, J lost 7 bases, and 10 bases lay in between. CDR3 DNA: TGCGCCAGCAGCCAAGAAATTAGCGGAAATGAGCAGTTCTTC. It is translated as CASSQEISGNEQFF.